Listed below are T cell receptor beta chains from one sample, sequenced in a study of a mutant IDH1 vaccine in newly diagnosed glioma. Here immunoSEQ multiplex PCR was the method, and the copy in TCRdb shows in-frame clones only, minus some. The data contain nearly 70,000 clones, around 74% of them singletons. This specimen was PBMCs, taken from a glioma patient treated with radiotherapy, temozolomide or both. These TCRs come from a man aged 50 to 59 with glioma. Each CDR3 is given with its conserved first and last residue. The order of the fields is J gene, V gene, D gene, clone size, CDR3 protein, CDR3 DNA. D genes are given only for firm matches. Clone size is stated in some rows and not others, as once, few, many or a class when expanded.

TRBJ1-2,TRBV5-6,-,-,CASSLGRGGGYTF,TGTGCCAGCAGCTTGGGAAGGGGTGGCGGCTACACCTTC
TRBJ1-1,TRBV4-3,-,-,CASSQDRLAPEAFF,TGCGCCAGCAGCCAAGATAGGCTCGCCCCTGAAGCTTTCTTT
TRBJ1-5,TRBV6-1,-,-,CASSAPGGSNQPQHF,TGTGCCAGCAGTGCGCCGGGGGGCAGCAATCAGCCCCAGCATTTT
TRBJ1-1,TRBV20-1,-,-,CSPYPGEAFF,TGCAGTCCCTATCCAGGTGAAGCTTTCTTT
TRBJ2-3,TRBV6-4,TRBD2,-,CASSESAGGFDTQYF,TGTGCCAGCAGCGAATCAGCGGGGGGTTTTGATACGCAGTATTTT
TRBJ1-1,TRBV5-1,-,-,CASSLVRAGATEAFF,TGCGCCAGCAGCTTGGTTAGGGCGGGGGCCACTGAAGCTTTCTTT
TRBJ2-7,TRBV19,-,once,CASSITGGLYEQYF,TGTGCCAGTAGTATAACGGGGGGCCTCTACGAGCAGTACTTC
TRBJ2-7,TRBV27,-,-,CASSLSPAREYEQYF,TGTGCCAGCAGTTTATCGCCCGCCAGGGAGTACGAGCAGTACTTC
TRBJ1-1,TRBV5-1,TRBD1,-,CASSTDRMNTEAFF,TGCGCCAGCAGCACGGACAGGATGAACACTGAAGCTTTCTTT
TRBJ1-2,TRBV30,-,-,CASVFGYGYTF,TGTGCCTCGGTCTTTGGCTATGGCTACACCTTC
TRBJ1-5,TRBV10-3,-,-,CASLPQHF,TGTGCCTCACTGCCCCAGCATTTT
TRBJ1-2,TRBV27,-,-,CASRENKRLEGYTF,TGTGCCAGCAGGGAAAACAAGAGGTTGGAAGGCTACACCTTC
TRBJ1-3,TRBV9,TRBD1,-,CASTPGQGNSGNTIYF,TGTGCCAGCACTCCGGGACAGGGCAACTCTGGAAACACCATATATTTT
TRBJ1-5,TRBV27,-,-,CASQRPSDQPQHF,TGTGCCAGCCAAAGGCCCTCGGATCAGCCCCAGCATTTT
TRBJ1-4,TRBV10-3,TRBD1,-,CAISEGTGRATNEKLFF,TGTGCCATCAGTGAAGGGACAGGGAGGGCAACTAATGAAAAACTGTTTTTT
TRBJ2-2,TRBV11-2,-,few,CASKPRGSKLYTGELFF,TGTGCCAGCAAACCCCGTGGCTCGAAGCTTTACACCGGGGAGCTGTTTTTT
TRBJ1-2,TRBV7-2,TRBD1,-,CASSPDRESGYTF,TGTGCCAGCAGCCCGGACAGGGAATCCGGCTACACCTTC
TRBJ2-3,TRBV30,TRBD2,-,CAWRASGNTDTQYF,TGTGCCTGGAGAGCTAGCGGCAACACAGATACGCAGTATTTT
TRBJ1-1,TRBV5-1,-,once,CASSLSAEYTEAFF,TGCGCCAGCAGCTTGTCTGCAGAGTACACTGAAGCTTTCTTT
TRBJ2-7,TRBV29-1,-,few,CSVEESSYEQYF,TGCAGCGTTGAGGAGAGTTCCTACGAGCAGTACTTC
TRBJ1-5,TRBV7-2,-,-,CASSSQGSFNQPQHF,TGTGCCAGCAGCTCCCAGGGTTCCTTTAATCAGCCCCAGCATTTT
TRBJ1-2,TRBV6-6,-,few,CASSSPGGNYGYTF,TGTGCCAGCAGTTCCCCCGGCGGCAACTATGGCTACACCTTC